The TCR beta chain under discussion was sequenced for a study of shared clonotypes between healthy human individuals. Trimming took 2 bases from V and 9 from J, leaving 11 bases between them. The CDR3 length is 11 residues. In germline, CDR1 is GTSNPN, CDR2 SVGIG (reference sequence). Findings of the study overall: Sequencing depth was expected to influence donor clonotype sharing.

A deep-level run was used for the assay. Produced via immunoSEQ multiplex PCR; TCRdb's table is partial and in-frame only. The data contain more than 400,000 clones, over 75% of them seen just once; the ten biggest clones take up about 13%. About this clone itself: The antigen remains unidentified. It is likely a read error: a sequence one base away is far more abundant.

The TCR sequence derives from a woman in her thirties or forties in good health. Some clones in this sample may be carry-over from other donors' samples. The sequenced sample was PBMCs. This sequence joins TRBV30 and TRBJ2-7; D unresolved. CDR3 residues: CAWSSPGVQYF. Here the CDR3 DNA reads TGTGCCTGGAGTAGCCCGGGCGTGCAGTACTTC. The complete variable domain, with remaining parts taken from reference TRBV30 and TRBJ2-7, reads SQTIHQWPATLVQPVGSPLSLECTVEGTSNPNLYWYRQAAGRGLQLLFYSVGIGQISSEVPQNLSASRPQDRQFILSSKKLLLSDSGFYLCAWSSPGVQYFGPGTRLTVT.